The T cell receptor beta chain under discussion was sequenced for a study of T cell clonotyping in hematopoietic cell transplantation. Time point indicated: recipient sample about 28 days before transplant, after cytoreduction. Assay used: immunoSEQ multiplex PCR; TCRdb lists only in-frame clones, some missing. The data hold about 41,000 clones, with about 85% observed a single time. Germline V gives CDR1 SGHRS, CDR2 YFSETQ. Between the trimmed V and J ends, which lost 3 bases and 6 bases, there was a span of 12 bases. There are 13 residues in the CDR3. Sequenced material: peripheral blood mononuclear cells, taken before stem cell transplant. The V and J genes are TRBV5-1 and TRBJ1-2; maybe TRBD1 (6 bases). The clonotype was recovered from a man between 60 and 75 years old with acute myeloid leukemia. Some clones in this sample may be carry-over from other donors' samples. As DNA, the CDR3 is TGCGCCAGCAGCTATGTGGGGGCGGATGGCTACACCTTC. Protein sequence: CASSYVGADGYTF.